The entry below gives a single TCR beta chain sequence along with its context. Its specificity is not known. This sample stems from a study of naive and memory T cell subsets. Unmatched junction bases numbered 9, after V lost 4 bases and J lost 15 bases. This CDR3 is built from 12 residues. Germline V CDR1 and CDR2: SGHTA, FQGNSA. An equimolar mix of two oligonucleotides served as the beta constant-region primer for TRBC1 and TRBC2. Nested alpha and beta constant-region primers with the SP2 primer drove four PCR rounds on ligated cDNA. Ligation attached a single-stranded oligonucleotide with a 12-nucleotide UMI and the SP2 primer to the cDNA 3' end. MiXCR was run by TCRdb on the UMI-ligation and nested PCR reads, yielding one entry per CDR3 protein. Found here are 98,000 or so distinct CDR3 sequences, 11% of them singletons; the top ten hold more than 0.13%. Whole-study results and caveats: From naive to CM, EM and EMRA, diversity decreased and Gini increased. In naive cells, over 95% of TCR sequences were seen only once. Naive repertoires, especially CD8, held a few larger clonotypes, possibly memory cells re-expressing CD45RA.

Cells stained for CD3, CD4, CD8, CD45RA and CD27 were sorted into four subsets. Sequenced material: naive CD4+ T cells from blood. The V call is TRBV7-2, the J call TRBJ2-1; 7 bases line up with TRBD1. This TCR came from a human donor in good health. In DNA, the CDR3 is TGTGCCAGCAGCTGGAACCGGGACAGTGCGTTCTTC. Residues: CASSWNRDSAFF.